These 20 T cell receptor beta chains were all obtained from the same sample, sequenced in a study of T cell responses to AZD1222 COVID-19 vaccine. Assay used: immunoSEQ multiplex PCR; TCRdb lists only in-frame clones, some missing. The sample gives some 60,000 clones, about 80% of which show up once; less than 4% is in the top ten. The sample here was peripheral blood, taken 28 days after the second AZD1222 dose. Receptors originate from an adult who received the AZD1222 COVID-19 vaccine.

This chain links TRBV29-1 with TRBJ1-2; no reliable D call. With 2 bases removed from V and 4 bases from J, the gap between germline ends came to 11 bases. The CDR3 has 13 amino acids. Looked up from germline, CDR1 is SQVTM and CDR2 is ANQGSEA. The CDR3 region has the DNA TGCAGCGTTGAATTGCAGACCATCTATGGCTACACCTTC. The encoded protein is CSVELQTIYGYTF.

The chain carries TRBV11-2 and TRBJ2-7; D possibly corresponds to TRBD1 (6 bases). This CDR3 spans 15 amino acids. The V end was cut by 5 bases, the J end by 4 bases, with 18 bases between. Per the germline V gene, CDR1 is SGHAT and CDR2 is FQNNGV. The CDR3 DNA sequence: TGTGCCAGCAGCAGGGGGACACCCAAGGTGTACGAGCAGTACTTC. The encoded protein is CASSRGTPKVYEQYF.

This clone came up a few times. The chain couples TRBV6-6 to TRBJ1-2, with D unclear. Germline CDR1 and CDR2: MNHNY and SVGAGI (reference sequence). V lost 2 bases and J 2 bases, leaving 15 bases between the germline ends. The CDR3 loop spans 16 amino acids. As DNA, the CDR3 is TGTGCCAGCAGTTACAACCCCTGGGAGGACAACTATGGCTACACCTTC. This gives the protein CASSYNPWEDNYGYTF.

V gene TRBV5-6 combines with J gene TRBJ1-1; unclear D gene. The CDR3 loop spans 13 amino acids. V lost 0 bases to trimming and J lost 6 bases, with 9 bases between them. Germline values: CDR1 SGHDT, CDR2 YYEEEE. The CDR3 here is CASSLAAISEAFF. CDR3 nucleotides: TGTGCCAGCAGCTTGGCCGCGATATCTGAAGCTTTCTTT.

The chain is built from TRBV7-9 and TRBJ1-6, with a possible D match to TRBD1 (5 bases). CDR3 length: 15 amino acids. Germline CDR1 and CDR2: SEHNR and FQNEAQ (reference sequence). Between the trimmed V and J ends, which lost 5 bases and 7 bases, there was a span of 15 bases. The CDR3: CASSPPGDRNSPLHF. CDR3 DNA: TGTGCCAGCAGCCCCCCCGGGGACCGAAATTCACCCCTCCACTTT.

This sequence joins TRBV28 and TRBJ2-5; no reliable D call. CDR3 length: 15 residues. Germline CDR1 is MDHEN and CDR2 is SYDVKM. The ends were cut back, 5 bases at V and 2 bases at J, with 15 bases in the middle. CDR3 coding DNA: TGTGCCAGCAGTGGCCTAGTGGGCCTACAAGAGACCCAGTACTTC. Its protein product is CASSGLVGLQETQYF.

V gene TRBV27 combines with J gene TRBJ1-1; 7 bases line up with TRBD1. Germline assignment: CDR1 MNHEY and CDR2 SMNVEV (reference sequence). V was clipped by 3 bases and J by 11 bases; unmatched bases: 9. The CDR3 runs to 13 residues. The CDR3 DNA is TGTGCCAGCAGTTTCGACCCACAGGGGCGCGCTTTCTTT. Its translation: CASSFDPQGRAFF.

The genes are TRBV28 and TRBJ1-4; no clear D. Germline assignment: CDR1 MDHEN and CDR2 SYDVKM. V lost 1 base to trimming and J lost 8 bases, with 11 bases between them. There are 14 residues in the CDR3. DNA of the CDR3: TGTGCCAGCAGTTTATCTGGTCTAGACGAAAAACTGTTTTTT. This translates into CASSLSGLDEKLFF. Filled out from reference TRBV28 and TRBJ1-4, the complete variable domain reads DVKVTQSSRYLVKRTGEKVFLECVQDMDHENMFWYRQDPGLGLRLIYFSYDVKMKEKGDIPEGYSVSREKKERFSLILESASTNQTSMYLCASSLSGLDEKLFFGSGTQLSVL.

CDR3 amino acids: CASSSYGGTEQFF. CDR3 DNA sequence: TGTGCCAGCAGTTCCTACGGCGGGACTGAGCAGTTCTTC. The chain carries TRBV27 and TRBJ2-1; D might be TRBD2 (6 bases). With 4 bases removed from V and 9 bases from J, the gap between germline ends came to 13 bases. The CDR3 has 13 residues. From germline, CDR1 is MNHEY and CDR2 SMNVEV (reference sequence).

The CDR3 region is CASSLMGSGDNEQFF. CDR3 sequence (DNA): TGTGCCAGCAGCTTAATGGGGTCAGGGGACAATGAGCAGTTCTTC. The chain combines TRBV7-9 with TRBJ2-1; D perhaps matches TRBD1 (6 bases). This CDR3 has 15 residues. Trimming took off 2 bases at V and 5 bases at J, with 13 bases between the two ends. From germline, CDR1 is SEHNR and CDR2 FQNEAQ (reference sequence).

The chain joins TRBV6-5 to TRBJ2-1; 12 bases line up with TRBD1. V shed 5 bases, J shed 9 bases, and the junction held 8 bases outside the gene matches. Germline V lookup: CDR1 MNHEY, CDR2 SVGAGI. This CDR3 contains 15 residues. The CDR3 sequence: CASSLSGTGGSEQFF. DNA of the CDR3: TGTGCCAGCAGTCTCTCCGGGACAGGGGGCAGTGAGCAGTTCTTC.

This chain uses TRBV6-2 or TRBV6-3 with TRBJ2-1; D is possibly TRBD2 (6 bases). The V gene's germline CDR1 is MNHEY and CDR2 SVGEGT. The CDR3 spans 12 residues. V lost 5 bases to trimming and J lost 8 bases, with 10 bases between them. The CDR3 DNA is TGTGCCAGCAGTGCATCGGGGGATGAGCAGTTCTTC. Translated: CASSASGDEQFF.

This clone occurred once. The chain combines TRBV12-3 or TRBV12-4 with TRBJ1-2; a possible D gene is TRBD1 (6 bases). V lost 7 bases and J 4 bases, leaving 10 bases between the germline ends. The CDR3 contains 12 residues. CDR3 sequence: CASTDRLYGYTF. The CDR3 coding sequence is TGTGCCAGCACAGACAGGCTCTATGGCTACACCTTC.

This clone was recorded a few times. The chain links TRBV2 to TRBJ2-7, with TRBD2 identical over 8 bases. Losses at the gene ends were 4 bases for V and 3 bases for J; bases not matched to a gene: 8. Germline V lookup: CDR1 SNHLY, CDR2 FYNNEI. CDR3 size: 15 residues. The CDR3 coding sequence is TGTGCCAGCAGTGGGGGAGCGGGGGAGTTCTACGAGCAGTACTTC. This gives the protein CASSGGAGEFYEQYF.

The chain uses TRBV18 and TRBJ2-7; D gene ambiguous. CDR1 KGHSH and CDR2 LQKENI come from the germline V gene. The ends were cut back, 2 bases at V and 2 bases at J, with 13 bases in the middle. The CDR3 has 15 amino acids. For the CDR3, the DNA is TGTGCCAGCTCACCATACGAAGGCTTAACCTACGAGCAGTACTTC. Amino acids: CASSPYEGLTYEQYF. The whole variable domain, filled in from reference TRBV18 and TRBJ2-7, reads NAGVMQNPRHLVRRRGQEARLRCSPMKGHSHVYWYRQLPEEGLKFMVYLQKENIIDESGMPKERFSAEFPKEGPSILRIQQVVRGDSAAYFCASSPYEGLTYEQYFGPGTRLTVT.

Only a few counts were recorded for this clone. The V and J genes are TRBV6-5 and TRBJ2-3; a weak D match, TRBD1 (5 bases). This CDR3 is built from 13 residues. Germline loops: CDR1 MNHEY, CDR2 SVGAGI. The V and J ends lost 8 bases and 5 bases respectively, with 14 bases between them. CDR3 sequence (DNA): TGTGCCAGCCGGACAACACTCGGAGATACGCAGTATTTT. Amino acid sequence: CASRTTLGDTQYF.

The rearrangement joins TRBV30 to TRBJ2-2; D may be TRBD1 (6 bases). From germline, CDR1 is GTSNPN and CDR2 SVGIG (reference sequence). Trimming shortened V by 3 bases and J by 5 bases, and 13 bases separated the two germline ends. This CDR3 region has 14 residues. CDR3 sequence (DNA): TGTGCCTGGAGGGCAGGGGCAGCGACCGGGGAGCTGTTTTTT. Translation: CAWRAGAATGELFF.

The chain is built from TRBV6-6 and TRBJ1-6; TRBD1 matches at 7 bases. The CDR3 runs 14 residues. Germline CDR1 is MNHNY and CDR2 is SVGAGI (reference sequence). V dropped 6 bases and J dropped 7; count of bases not matched to a gene: 6. DNA for the CDR3: TGTGCCAGCAGCTATAGGGACAGCAATTCACCCCTCCACTTT. Translation gives CASSYRDSNSPLHF.

CDR3 coding DNA: TGTGCCAGCAGCCTCAGGGCTGTAGCTTTCTTT. Residues: CASSLRAVAFF. This rearrangement joins TRBV3-1 (or the pseudogene TRBV3-2) to TRBJ1-1, with D possibly TRBD1 on 5 matching bases. This CDR3 comprises 11 residues. The V and J ends lost 4 bases and 10 bases respectively, with 10 bases between them. Germline values: CDR1 LGHDT, CDR2 YNNKEL (reference sequence).

The V call is TRBV28, the J call TRBJ1-6, with D possibly TRBD1 on 5 matching bases. CDR1 and CDR2 from the germline V gene are MDHEN and SYDVKM. The CDR3 totals 15 residues. V lost 7 bases to trimming and J lost 7 bases, with 17 bases between them. DNA for the CDR3: TGTGCCAGCACCTCGGGAGGCAGGGAGAATTCACCCCTCCACTTT. This codes for CASTSGGRENSPLHF.